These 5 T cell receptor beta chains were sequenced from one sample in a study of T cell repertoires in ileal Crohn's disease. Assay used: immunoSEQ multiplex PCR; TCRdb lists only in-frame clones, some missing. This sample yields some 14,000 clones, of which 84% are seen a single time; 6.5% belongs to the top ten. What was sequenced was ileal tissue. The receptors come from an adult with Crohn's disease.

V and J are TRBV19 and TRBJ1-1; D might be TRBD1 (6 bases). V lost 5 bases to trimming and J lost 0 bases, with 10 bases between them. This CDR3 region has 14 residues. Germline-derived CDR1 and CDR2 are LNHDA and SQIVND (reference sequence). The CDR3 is CASSFDRLNTEAFF. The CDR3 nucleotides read TGTGCCAGTAGTTTTGACAGGCTGAACACTGAAGCTTTCTTT.

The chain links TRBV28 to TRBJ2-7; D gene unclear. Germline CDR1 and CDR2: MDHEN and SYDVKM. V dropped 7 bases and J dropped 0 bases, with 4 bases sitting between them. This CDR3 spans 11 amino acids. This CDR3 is CASISSYEQYF. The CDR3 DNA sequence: TGTGCCAGCATTAGCTCCTACGAGCAGTACTTC.

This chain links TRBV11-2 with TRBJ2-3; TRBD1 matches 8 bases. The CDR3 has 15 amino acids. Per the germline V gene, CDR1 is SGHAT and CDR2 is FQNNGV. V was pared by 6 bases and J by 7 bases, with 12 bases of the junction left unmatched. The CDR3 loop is CASRSIHRGRNTQYF. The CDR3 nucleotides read TGTGCCAGCAGATCCATTCACAGGGGGAGGAATACGCAGTATTTT.

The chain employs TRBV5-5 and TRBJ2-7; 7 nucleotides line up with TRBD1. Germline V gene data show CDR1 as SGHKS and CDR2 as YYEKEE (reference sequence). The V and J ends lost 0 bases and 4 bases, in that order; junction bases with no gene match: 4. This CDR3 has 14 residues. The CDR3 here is CASSLVEGAYEQYF. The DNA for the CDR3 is TGTGCCAGCAGCTTGGTAGAGGGGGCGTACGAGCAGTACTTC.

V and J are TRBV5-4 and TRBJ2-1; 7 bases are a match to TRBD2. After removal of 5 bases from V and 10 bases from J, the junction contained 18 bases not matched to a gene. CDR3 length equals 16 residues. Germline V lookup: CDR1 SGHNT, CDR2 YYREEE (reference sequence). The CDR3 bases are TGTGCCAGCAGTGGGGGAGGGGCTAGCCGGAGTTTCGAGCAGTTCTTC. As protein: CASSGGGASRSFEQFF.